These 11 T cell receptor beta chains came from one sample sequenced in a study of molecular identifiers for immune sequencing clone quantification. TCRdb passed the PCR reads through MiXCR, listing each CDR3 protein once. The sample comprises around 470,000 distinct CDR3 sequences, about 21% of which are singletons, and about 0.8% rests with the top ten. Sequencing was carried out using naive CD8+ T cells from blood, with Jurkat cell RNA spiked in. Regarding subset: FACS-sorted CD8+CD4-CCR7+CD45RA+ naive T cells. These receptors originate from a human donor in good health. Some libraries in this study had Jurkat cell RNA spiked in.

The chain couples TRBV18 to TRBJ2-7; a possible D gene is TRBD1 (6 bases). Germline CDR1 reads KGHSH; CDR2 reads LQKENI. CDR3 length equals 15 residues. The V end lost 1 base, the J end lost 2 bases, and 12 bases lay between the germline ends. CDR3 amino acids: CASSPRAGAPYEQYF. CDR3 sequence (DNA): TGTGCCAGCTCACCACGGGCAGGGGCCCCCTACGAGCAGTACTTC.

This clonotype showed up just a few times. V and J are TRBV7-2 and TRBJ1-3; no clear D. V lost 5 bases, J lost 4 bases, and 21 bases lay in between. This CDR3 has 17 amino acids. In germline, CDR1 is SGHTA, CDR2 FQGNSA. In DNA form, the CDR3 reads TGTGCCAGCAGCCCGCTATATAACAGACCTGCGGGAAACACCATATATTTT. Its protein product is CASSPLYNRPAGNTIYF.

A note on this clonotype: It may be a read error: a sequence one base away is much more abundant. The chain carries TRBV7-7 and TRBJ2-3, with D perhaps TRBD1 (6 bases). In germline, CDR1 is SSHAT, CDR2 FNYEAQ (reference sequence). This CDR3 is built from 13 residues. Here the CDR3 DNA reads TGTGCTAGCAACCGACAGGACACAGATACGCAGTATTTT. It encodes CASNRQDTDTQYF.

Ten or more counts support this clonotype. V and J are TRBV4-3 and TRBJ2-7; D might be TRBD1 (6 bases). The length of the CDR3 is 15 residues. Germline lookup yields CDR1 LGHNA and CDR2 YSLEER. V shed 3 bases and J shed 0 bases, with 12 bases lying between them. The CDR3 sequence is CASSQYRASSYEQYF. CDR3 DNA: TGCGCCAGCAGCCAGTACAGGGCCAGCTCCTACGAGCAGTACTTC.

CDR3 protein: CASSVETGGRLEQYF. DNA for the CDR3: TGTGCCAGCAGCGTAGAAACCGGGGGGAGGCTCGAGCAGTACTTC. The chain has TRBV9 and TRBJ2-7; 7 positions agree with TRBD2. Germline loops: CDR1 SGDLS, CDR2 YYNGEE. This CDR3 comprises 15 residues. Germline trimming cut 0 bases from V and 6 bases from J; bases unmatched to any gene: 9.

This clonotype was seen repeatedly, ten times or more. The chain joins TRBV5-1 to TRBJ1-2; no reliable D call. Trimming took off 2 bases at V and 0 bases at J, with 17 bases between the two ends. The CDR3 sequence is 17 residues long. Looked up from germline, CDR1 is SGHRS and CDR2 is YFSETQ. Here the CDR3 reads CASSFLGSSLTNYGYTF. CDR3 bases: TGCGCCAGCAGCTTCTTAGGCAGCAGCCTAACTAACTATGGCTACACCTTC.

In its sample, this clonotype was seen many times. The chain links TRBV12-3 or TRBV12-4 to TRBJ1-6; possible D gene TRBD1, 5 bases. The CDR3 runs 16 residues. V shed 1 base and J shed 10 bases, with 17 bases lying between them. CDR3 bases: TGTGCCAGCAGTTTAGGTACAGGCCCAGCGTCATCACCCCTCCACTTT. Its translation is CASSLGTGPASSPLHF.

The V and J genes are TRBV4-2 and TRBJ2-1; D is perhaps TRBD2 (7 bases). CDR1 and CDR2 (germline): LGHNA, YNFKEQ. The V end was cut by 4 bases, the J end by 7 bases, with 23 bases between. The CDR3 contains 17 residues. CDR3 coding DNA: TGTGCCAGCAGCCCGGAGGGGGGGGGGCTGGTCCCGAATGAGCAGTTCTTC. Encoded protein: CASSPEGGGLVPNEQFF.

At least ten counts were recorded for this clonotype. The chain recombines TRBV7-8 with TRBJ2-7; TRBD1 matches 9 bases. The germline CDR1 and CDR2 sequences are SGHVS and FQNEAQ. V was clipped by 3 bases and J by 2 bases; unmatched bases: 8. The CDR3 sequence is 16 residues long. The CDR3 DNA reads TGTGCCAGCAGCTTGGGAACCGGGACAGGGACCTACGAGCAGTACTTC. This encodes CASSLGTGTGTYEQYF. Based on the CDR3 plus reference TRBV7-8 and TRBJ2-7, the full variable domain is GAGVSQSPRYKVAKRGQDVALRCDPISGHVSLFWYQQALGQGPEFLTYFQNEAQLDKSGLPSDRFFAERPEGSVSTLKIQRTQQEDSAVYLCASSLGTGTGTYEQYFGPGTRLTVT.

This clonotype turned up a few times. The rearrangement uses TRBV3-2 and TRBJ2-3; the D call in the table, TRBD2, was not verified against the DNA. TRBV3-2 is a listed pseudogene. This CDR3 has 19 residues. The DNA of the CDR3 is TGTGCCAGCAGCCAAGATGGGACTAGCGGGGCGCCCGCGGTAGATACGCAGTATTTT. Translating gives CASSQDGTSGAPAVDTQYF.

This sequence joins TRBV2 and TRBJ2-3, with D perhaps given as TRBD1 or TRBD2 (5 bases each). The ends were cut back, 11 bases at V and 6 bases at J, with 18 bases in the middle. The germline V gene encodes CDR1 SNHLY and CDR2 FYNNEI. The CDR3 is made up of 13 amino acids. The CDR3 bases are TGTGCCGGGAACGGGGCCGAATCTGATACGCAGTATTTT. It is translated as CAGNGAESDTQYF. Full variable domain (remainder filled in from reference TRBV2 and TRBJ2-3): EPEVTQTPSHQVTQMGQEVILRCVPISNHLYFYWYRQILGQKVEFLVSFYNNEISEKSEIFDDQFSVERPDGSNFTLKIRSTKLEDSAMYFCAGNGAESDTQYFGPGTRLTVL.